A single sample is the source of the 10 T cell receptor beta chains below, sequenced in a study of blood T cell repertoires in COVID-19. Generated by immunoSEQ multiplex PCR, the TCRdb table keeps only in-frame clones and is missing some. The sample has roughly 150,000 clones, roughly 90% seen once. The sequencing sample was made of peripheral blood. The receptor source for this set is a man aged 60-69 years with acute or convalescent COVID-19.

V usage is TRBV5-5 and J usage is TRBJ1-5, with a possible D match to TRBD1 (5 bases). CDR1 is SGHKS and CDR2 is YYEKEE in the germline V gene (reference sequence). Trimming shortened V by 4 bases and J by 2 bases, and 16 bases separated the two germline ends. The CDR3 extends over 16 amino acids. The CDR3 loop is CASSRNPGSGNQPQHF. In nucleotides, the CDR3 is TGTGCCAGCAGCCGAAACCCAGGGTCGGGCAATCAGCCCCAGCATTTT.

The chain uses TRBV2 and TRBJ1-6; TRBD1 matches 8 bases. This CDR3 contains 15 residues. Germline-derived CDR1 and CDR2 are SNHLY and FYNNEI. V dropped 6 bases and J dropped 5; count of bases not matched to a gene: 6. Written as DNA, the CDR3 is TGTGCCAGCAGAGGCAGACAGGGGAATAATTCACCCCTCCACTTT. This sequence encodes CASRGRQGNNSPLHF.

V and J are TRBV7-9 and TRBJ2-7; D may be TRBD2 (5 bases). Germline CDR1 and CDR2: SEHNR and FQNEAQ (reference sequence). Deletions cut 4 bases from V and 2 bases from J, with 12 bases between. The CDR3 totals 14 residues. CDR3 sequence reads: CASSSTGITYEQYF. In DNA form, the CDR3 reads TGTGCCAGCAGCTCAACCGGGATTACCTACGAGCAGTACTTC.

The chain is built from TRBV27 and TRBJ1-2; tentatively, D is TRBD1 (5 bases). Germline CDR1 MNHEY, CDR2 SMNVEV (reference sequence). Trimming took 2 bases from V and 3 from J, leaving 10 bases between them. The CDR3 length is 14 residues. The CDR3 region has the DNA TGTGCCAGCAGTTTAAAGGGGAAGGACTATGGCTACACCTTC. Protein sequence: CASSLKGKDYGYTF.

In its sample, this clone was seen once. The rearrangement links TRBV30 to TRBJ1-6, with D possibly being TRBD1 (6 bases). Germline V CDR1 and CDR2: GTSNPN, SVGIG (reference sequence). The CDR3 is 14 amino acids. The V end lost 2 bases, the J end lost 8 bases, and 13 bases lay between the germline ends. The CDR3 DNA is TGTGCCTGGAGTACTACAGGGATTGATTCACCCCTCCACTTT. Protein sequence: CAWSTTGIDSPLHF.

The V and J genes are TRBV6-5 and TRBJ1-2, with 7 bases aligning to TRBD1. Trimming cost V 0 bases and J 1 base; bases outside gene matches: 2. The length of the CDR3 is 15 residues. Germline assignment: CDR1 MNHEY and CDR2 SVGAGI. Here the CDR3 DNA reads TGTGCCAGCAGTTACTCGTGGGACAGTAACTATGGCTACACCTTC. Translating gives CASSYSWDSNYGYTF.

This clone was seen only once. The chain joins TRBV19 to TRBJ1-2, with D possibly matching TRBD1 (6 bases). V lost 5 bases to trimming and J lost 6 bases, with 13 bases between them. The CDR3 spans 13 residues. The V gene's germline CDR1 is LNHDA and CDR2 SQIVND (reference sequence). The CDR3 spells CASSPQGWNGYTF. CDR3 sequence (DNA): TGTGCCAGTAGTCCCCAGGGGTGGAATGGCTACACCTTC. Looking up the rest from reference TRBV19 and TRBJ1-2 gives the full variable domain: DGGITQSPKYLFRKEGQNVTLSCEQNLNHDAMYWYRQDPGQGLRLIYYSQIVNDFQKGDIAEGYSVSREKKESFPLTVTSAQKNPTAFYLCASSPQGWNGYTFGSGTRLTVV.

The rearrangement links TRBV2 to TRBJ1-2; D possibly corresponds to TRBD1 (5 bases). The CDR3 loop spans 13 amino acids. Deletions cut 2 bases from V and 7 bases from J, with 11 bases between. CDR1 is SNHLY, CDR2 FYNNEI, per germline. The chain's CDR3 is CASSERDSSGYTF. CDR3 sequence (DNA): TGTGCCAGCAGTGAACGGGACTCCAGTGGCTACACCTTC.

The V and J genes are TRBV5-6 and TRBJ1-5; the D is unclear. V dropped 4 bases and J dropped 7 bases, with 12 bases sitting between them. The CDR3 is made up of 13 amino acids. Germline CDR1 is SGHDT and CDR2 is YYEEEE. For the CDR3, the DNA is TGTGCCAGCAGCCCCTCGGGAGGGCAGCCCCAGCATTTT. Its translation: CASSPSGGQPQHF. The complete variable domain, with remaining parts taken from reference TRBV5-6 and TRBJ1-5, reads DAGVTQSPTHLIKTRGQQVTLRCSPKSGHDTVSWYQQALGQGPQFIFQYYEEEERQRGNFPDRFSGHQFPNYSSELNVNALLLGDSALYLCASSPSGGQPQHFGDGTRLSIL.

The CDR3 spells CASSPNRDTVEQYF. CDR3 sequence (DNA): TGTGCCAGCAGCCCTAACCGGGACACAGTAGAGCAGTACTTC. The rearrangement joins TRBV6-6 to TRBJ2-7, with D possibly being TRBD1 (6 bases). The germline CDR1 and CDR2 sequences are MNHNY and SVGAGI (reference sequence). This CDR3 has 14 amino acids. With 6 bases removed from V and 7 bases from J, the gap between germline ends came to 19 bases.